This T cell receptor (beta chain) was identified in a study of control samples from healthy donors and cancer patients. The CDR3 is 15 residues long. Per the germline V gene, CDR1 is SGHTA and CDR2 is FQGNSA. V was clipped by 1 base and J by 2 bases; unmatched bases: 4. Only in-frame clones appear in the TCRdb table, and some are missing; sequencing was by immunoSEQ multiplex PCR. Among about 130,000 clones listed, roughly 88% were seen once. The sequence was collected from a middle-aged man in good health. The material sequenced was blood. This sequence joins TRBV7-2 and TRBJ2-5, with 7 nucleotides matching TRBD1. CDR3 loop: CASSLGGGPQETQYF. CDR3 nucleotide sequence: TGTGCCAGCAGCTTAGGAGGGGGCCCTCAAGAGACCCAGTACTTC.